This T cell receptor (beta chain) was identified in a study of cytomegalovirus exposure and HLA in healthy donors. As for the study in general: The 110 or so validation repertoires used a platform that matched the one used for the approximately 610 first-cohort repertoires, as a later analysis reported. Study results and caveats: Cytomegalovirus association was listed for around 180 TCR beta chains.

Clones were read by immunoSEQ multiplex PCR, and TCRdb kept only the in-frame ones, dropping some. The sample carries 250,000 to 300,000 clones, nearly 90% recorded once. On this clone: What it binds is not known.

What was sequenced was PBMCs. The receptor was derived from a woman aged 18-29 years in good health and CMV-seronegative.

Here the CDR3 DNA reads TGTGCCAGCTGGGTGGGAGGTGGCAGTGACGGTGAGCAGTTCTTC. This encodes CASWVGGGSDGEQFF. This rearrangement joins TRBV2 to TRBJ2-1, with D tentatively TRBD2 (6 bases). The CDR3 runs 15 residues. Germline CDR1 is SNHLY and CDR2 is FYNNEI. Trimming took off 8 bases at V and 9 bases at J, with 23 bases between the two ends.